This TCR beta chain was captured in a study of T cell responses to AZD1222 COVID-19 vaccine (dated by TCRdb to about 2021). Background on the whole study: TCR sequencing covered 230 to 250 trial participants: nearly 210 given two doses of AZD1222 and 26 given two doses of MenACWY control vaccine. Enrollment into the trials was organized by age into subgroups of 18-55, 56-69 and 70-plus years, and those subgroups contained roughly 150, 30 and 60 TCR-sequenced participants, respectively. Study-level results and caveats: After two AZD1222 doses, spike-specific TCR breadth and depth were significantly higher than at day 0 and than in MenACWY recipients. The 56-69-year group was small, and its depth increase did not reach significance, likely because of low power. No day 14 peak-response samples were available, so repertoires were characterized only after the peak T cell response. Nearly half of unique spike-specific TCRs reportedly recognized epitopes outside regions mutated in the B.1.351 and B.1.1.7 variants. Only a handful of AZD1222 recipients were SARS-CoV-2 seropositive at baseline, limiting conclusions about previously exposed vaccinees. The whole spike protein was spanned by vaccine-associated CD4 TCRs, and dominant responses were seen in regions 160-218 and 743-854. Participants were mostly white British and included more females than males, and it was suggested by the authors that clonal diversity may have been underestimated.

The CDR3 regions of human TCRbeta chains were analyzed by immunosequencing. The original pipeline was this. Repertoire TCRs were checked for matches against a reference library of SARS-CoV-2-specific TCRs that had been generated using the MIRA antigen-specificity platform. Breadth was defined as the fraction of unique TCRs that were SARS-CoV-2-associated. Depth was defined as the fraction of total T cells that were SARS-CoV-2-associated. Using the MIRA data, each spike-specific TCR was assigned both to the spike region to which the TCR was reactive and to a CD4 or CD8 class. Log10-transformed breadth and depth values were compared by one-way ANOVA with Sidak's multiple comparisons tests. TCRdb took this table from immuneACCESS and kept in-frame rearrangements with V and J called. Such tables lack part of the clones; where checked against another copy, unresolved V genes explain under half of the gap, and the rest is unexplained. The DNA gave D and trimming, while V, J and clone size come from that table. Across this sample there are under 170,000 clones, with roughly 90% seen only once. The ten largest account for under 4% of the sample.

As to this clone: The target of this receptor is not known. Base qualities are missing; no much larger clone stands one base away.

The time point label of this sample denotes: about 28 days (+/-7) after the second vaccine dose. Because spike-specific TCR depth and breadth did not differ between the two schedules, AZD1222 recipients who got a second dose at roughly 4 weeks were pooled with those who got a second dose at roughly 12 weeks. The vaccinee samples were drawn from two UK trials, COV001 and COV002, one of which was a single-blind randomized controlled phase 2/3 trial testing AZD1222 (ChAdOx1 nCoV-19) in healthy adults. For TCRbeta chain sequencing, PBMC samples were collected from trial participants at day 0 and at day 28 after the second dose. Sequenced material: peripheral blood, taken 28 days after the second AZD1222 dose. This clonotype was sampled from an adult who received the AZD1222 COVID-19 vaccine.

In nucleotides, the sequence is TGTGCCAGCGACAGCGGAGATACGCAGTATTTT. Translated, this gives CASDSGDTQYF. The chain is encoded by TRBV10-3 joined to TRBJ2-3; the D gene is perhaps TRBD1 or TRBD2, as each covers 5 bases. From the germline V gene, CDR1 is ENHRY and CDR2 is SYGVKD. From the cysteine up to the phenylalanine, the CDR3 has a length of 11 residues. Only the CDR3 DNA is retained, 33 bases long and in frame from the first base. The junction carries 10 bases between V and J, which are trimmed by 10 bases and 5 bases respectively.